This record looks at one T cell receptor (beta chain) sequence and its context. The antigen this receptor binds is unknown. Base quality data are lacking; no much larger clone is found one base away. The entry originates in a study of control samples from healthy donors and cancer patients (TCRdb year 2020). The library was prepared using the immunoSEQ multiplex PCR assay. The table comes from immuneACCESS by way of TCRdb, which keeps in-frame sequences with V and J called. Part of the clones is missing from these tables; in studies checked, under half for an unresolved V gene and the rest for unknown reasons. The sample profile shows about 410,000 clones; approximately 90% of them were found once. The ten largest clones capture 5% to 7% of the sample. This TCR was recovered from a man in his forties with head and neck cancer. The material sequenced was PBMCs.

The nucleotides read TGCACCAGCAGAGACGCATTCTACGAGCAGTACTTC. Its coded protein is CTSRDAFYEQYF. The sequence links TRBV1 to TRBJ2-7. TRBV1 is classified as a pseudogene. Taken from cysteine to phenylalanine, the CDR3 has 12 residues. This entry keeps only the CDR3 DNA: 36 bases, framed from base 1.